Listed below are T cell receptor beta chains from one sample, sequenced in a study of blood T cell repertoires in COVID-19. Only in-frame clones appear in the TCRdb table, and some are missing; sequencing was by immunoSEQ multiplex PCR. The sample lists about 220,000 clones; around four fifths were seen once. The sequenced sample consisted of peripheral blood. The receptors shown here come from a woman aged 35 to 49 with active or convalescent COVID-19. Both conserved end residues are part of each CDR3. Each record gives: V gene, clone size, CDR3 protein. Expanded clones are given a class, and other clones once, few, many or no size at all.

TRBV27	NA	CASSPTSSGRWNEQFF
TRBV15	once	CATSRESGDTQYF
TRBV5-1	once	CASSSDLYSNTGELFF
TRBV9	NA	CASSEGGSNQPQHF
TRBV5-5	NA	CASSFDRIGYGYTF
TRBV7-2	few	CASSPYSGGAPLSGYTF
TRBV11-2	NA	CASSRGDRAPTGELFF
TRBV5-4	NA	CASSWTGRGSGANVLTF
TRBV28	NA	CASNPGTRFYEQYF
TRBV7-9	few	CASSSRLLGSYNEQFF
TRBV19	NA	CASSRGTGNTIYF
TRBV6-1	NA	CASSGRAQTSNEKLFF
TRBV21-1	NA	CASSRSRFNQPQHF
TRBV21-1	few	CASSKVPSGSMGNEQFF
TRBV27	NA	CASSLDRGMAGVNGYTF
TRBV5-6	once	CASSLTGGNTIYF
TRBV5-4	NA	CASGSPGDEQYF
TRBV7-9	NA	CASSLGQVYGYTF
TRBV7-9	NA	CASSLAQGKGSGNTIYF
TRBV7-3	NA	CASSLPGNEQFF
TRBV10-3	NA	CAISGRQGSENTIYF
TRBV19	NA	CASSIVKRAGGLQETQYF
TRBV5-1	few	CASSLNRGYEKLFF
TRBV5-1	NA	CASSLASTGAAYGYTF
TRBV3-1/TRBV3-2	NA	CASSQGGADTEAFF
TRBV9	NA	CASSGGLAGIFYNEQFF
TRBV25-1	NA	CASSADRVAGANVLTF
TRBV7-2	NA	CASSSLKQGTPLGGYTF
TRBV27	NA	CASSSSRGRAQETQYF
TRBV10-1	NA	CASSATVPHEKLFF
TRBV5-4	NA	CASSSPSEGTYEQYF
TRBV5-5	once	CASSLVDQGLGEKLFF
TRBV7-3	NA	CASSERSGSGANVLTF
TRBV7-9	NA	CASSLAGRGGTDTQYF
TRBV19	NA	CASSKRTGEMNTEAFF
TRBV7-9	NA	CASSLAGTPSNYGYTF
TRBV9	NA	CASSPQGHDNYGYTF
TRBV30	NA	CAWSVGRVYGYTF
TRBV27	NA	CASSFRGGTHEQYF
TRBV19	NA	CASSRLEDSYNEQFF
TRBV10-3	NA	CAISGRSGALYNEQFF
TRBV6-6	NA	CASRPGNSGNTIYF